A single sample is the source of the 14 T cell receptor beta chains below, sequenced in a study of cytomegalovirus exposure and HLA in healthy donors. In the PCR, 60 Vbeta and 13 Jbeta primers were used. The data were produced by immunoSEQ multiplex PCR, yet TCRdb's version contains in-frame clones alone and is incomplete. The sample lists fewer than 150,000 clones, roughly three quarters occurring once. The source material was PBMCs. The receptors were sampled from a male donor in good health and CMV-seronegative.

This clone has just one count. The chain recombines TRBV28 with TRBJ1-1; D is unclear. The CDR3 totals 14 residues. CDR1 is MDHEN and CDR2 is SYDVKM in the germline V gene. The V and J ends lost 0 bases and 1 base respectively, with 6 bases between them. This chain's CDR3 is CASSLWEGNTEAFF. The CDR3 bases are TGTGCCAGCAGTTTATGGGAGGGGAACACTGAAGCTTTCTTT.

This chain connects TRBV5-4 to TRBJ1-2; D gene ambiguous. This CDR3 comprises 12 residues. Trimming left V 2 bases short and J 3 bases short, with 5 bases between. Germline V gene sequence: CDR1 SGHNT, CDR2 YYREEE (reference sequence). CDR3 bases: TGTGCCAGCAGCTTCGGGGACTATGGCTACACCTTC. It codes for CASSFGDYGYTF.

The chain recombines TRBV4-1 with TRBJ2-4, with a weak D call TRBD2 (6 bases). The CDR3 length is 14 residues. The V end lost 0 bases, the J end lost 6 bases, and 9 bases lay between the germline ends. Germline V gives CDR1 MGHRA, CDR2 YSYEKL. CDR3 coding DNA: TGCGCCAGCAGCCAAGATGCGGGATCAAACATTCAGTACTTC. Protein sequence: CASSQDAGSNIQYF.

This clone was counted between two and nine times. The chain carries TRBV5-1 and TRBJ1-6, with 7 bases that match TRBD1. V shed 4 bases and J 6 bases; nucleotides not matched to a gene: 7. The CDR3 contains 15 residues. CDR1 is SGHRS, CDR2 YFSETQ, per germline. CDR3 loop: CASSQTGFVNSPLHF. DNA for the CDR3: TGCGCCAGCAGCCAGACAGGGTTTGTTAATTCACCCCTCCACTTT.

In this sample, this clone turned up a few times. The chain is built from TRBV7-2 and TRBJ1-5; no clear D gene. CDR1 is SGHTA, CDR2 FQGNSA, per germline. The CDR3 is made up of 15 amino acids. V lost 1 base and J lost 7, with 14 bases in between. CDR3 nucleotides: TGTGCCAGCAGCTTAGAAGCGACGGGTGGCCAGCCCCAGCATTTT. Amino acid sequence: CASSLEATGGQPQHF.

This CDR3 is CASRLGQGAYEQYF. In nucleotides, the CDR3 is TGCGCCAGCAGACTCGGACAGGGCGCCTACGAGCAGTACTTC. The V call is TRBV5-1, the J call TRBJ2-7; 8 bases line up with TRBD1. CDR1 SGHRS and CDR2 YFSETQ come from the germline V gene. This CDR3 contains 14 residues. Trimming cost V 5 bases and J 2 bases; bases outside gene matches: 6.

The CDR3 reads CASSFGQVYNEQFF. In DNA, the CDR3 is TGTGCCAGCTCGTTCGGACAGGTTTACAATGAGCAGTTCTTC. V gene TRBV18 combines with J gene TRBJ2-1; 7 positions match TRBD1. V dropped 6 bases and J dropped 4; count of bases not matched to a gene: 6. The CDR3 is 14 amino acids. Germline V lookup: CDR1 KGHSH, CDR2 LQKENI.

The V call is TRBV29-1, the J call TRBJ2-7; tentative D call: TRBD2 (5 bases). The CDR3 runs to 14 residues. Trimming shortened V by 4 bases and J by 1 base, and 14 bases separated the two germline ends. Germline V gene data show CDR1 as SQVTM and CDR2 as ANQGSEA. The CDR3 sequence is CSVGEGTGSYEQYF. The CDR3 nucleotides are TGCAGCGTTGGAGAGGGCACGGGATCCTACGAGCAGTACTTC.

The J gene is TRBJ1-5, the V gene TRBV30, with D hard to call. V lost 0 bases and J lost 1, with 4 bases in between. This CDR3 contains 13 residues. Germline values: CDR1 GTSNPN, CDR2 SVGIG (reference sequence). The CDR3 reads CAWSVASNQPQHF. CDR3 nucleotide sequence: TGTGCCTGGAGTGTAGCCAGCAATCAGCCCCAGCATTTT.

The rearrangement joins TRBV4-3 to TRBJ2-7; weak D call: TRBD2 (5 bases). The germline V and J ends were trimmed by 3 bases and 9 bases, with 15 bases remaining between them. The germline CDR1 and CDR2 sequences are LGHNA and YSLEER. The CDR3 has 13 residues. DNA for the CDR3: TGCGCCAGCAGCCACCCCGGACTCCCAAGGCAGTACTTC. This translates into CASSHPGLPRQYF.

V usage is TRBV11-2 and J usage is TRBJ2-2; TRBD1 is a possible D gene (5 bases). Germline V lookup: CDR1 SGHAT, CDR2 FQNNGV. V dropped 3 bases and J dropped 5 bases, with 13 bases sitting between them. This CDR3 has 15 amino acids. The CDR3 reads CASSFAGKRTGELFF. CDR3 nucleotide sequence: TGTGCCAGCAGCTTCGCAGGGAAACGAACCGGGGAGCTGTTTTTT.

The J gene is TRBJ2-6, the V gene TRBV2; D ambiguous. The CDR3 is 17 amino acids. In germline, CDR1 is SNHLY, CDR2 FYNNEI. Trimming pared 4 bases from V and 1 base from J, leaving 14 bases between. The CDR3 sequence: CASSGNLPGSGANVLTF. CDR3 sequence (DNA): TGTGCCAGCAGTGGGAACCTCCCCGGGTCTGGGGCCAACGTCCTGACTTTC.

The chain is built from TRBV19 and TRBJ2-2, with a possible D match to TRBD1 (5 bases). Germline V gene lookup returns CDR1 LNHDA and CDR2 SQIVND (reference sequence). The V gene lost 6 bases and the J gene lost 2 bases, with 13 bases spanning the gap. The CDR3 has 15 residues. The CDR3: CASRPQVLNTGELFF. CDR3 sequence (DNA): TGTGCCAGTAGACCACAGGTTCTTAACACCGGGGAGCTGTTTTTT.

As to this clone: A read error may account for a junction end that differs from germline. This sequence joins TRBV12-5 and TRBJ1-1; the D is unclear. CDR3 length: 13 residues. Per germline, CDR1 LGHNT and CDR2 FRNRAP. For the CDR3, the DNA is TGTGCTAGTGGTTTGATGGAGAACACTGAGGCTTTCTTT. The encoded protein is CASGLMENTEAFF.